This entry lists 6 T cell receptor beta chains sequenced from one sample in a study of cytomegalovirus exposure and HLA in healthy donors. It was with 60 Vbeta and 13 Jbeta primers that the PCR ran. Assay: immunoSEQ multiplex PCR; the TCRdb copy retains only in-frame clones and omits some. The repertoire holds 150,000 or so clones, with approximately 84% as singletons. Input material: PBMCs. The receptors come from a man aged 30 to 39 in good health and CMV-seropositive.

The CDR3 sequence: CASSLVPNPQEQYF. The CDR3 DNA reads as TGCGCCAGCAGCTTGGTGCCCAACCCCCAAGAGCAGTACTTC. The chain joins TRBV5-1 to TRBJ2-5; D remains unclear. The CDR3 is 14 residues long. Germline V gives CDR1 SGHRS, CDR2 YFSETQ. Trimming took off 0 bases at V and 11 bases at J, with 17 bases between the two ends.

This rearrangement joins TRBV11-2 to TRBJ2-5; D gene unclear. Germline V gene lookup returns CDR1 SGHAT and CDR2 FQNNGV. Trimming removed 1 base from V and 5 bases from J, with 5 bases in between. This CDR3 has 12 amino acids. The CDR3, as DNA: TGTGCCAGCAGCTTAGGGCGGGAGACCCAGTACTTC. Translating gives CASSLGRETQYF. The entire variable domain, with the rest obtained from reference TRBV11-2 and TRBJ2-5, is as follows: EAGVAQSPRYKIIEKRQSVAFWCNPISGHATLYWYQQILGQGPKLLIQFQNNGVVDDSQLPKDRFSAERLKGVDSTLKIQPAKLEDSAVYLCASSLGRETQYFGPGTRLLVL.

Here the CDR3 DNA reads TGTGCCAGCAGCATGACAGGGGTTGAACAGCCCCAGCATTTT. It yields the protein CASSMTGVEQPQHF. This chain joins TRBV6-1 and TRBJ1-5; the match to TRBD1 covers 8 bases. V lost 6 bases, J lost 7 bases, and 8 bases stayed unmatched. This CDR3 spans 14 amino acids. In germline, CDR1 is MNHNS, CDR2 SASEGT.

The chain recombines TRBV28 with TRBJ1-5, with a tentative D call TRBD1 (6 bases). Trimming stripped 2 bases from V and 6 bases from J, with 14 bases between. Germline V gene sequence: CDR1 MDHEN, CDR2 SYDVKM. This CDR3 spans 15 amino acids. CDR3 protein: CASSLPQGSGQPQHF. The DNA of the CDR3 is TGTGCCAGCAGTTTACCACAGGGTAGTGGTCAGCCCCAGCATTTT.

This clone was detected a few times. This sequence joins TRBV18 and TRBJ1-1, with D maybe TRBD1 (6 bases). V lost 6 bases and J lost 8, with 16 bases in between. Germline CDR1 is KGHSH and CDR2 is LQKENI. CDR3 length: 13 residues. CDR3 loop: CASSGSGTPEAFF. DNA of the CDR3: TGTGCCAGCTCGGGTTCCGGGACACCAGAAGCTTTCTTT.

In its sample, this clone was seen a few times. V and J are TRBV6-1 and TRBJ1-1; 9 bases fit TRBD1. This CDR3 region has 14 residues. J lost 5 bases, V lost 6 bases, and 7 bases had no gene match. The germline CDR1 and CDR2 sequences are MNHNS and SASEGT. Here the CDR3 DNA reads TGTGCCAGCAGCCTACAGGGGGCGCAAACTGAAGCTTTCTTT. As protein: CASSLQGAQTEAFF.